Sequencing of this T cell receptor (beta chain) was carried out in a study of OX40 agonist ivuxolimab in advanced cancers. The CDR3 contains 14 residues. CDR1 SNHLY and CDR2 FYNNEI come from the germline V gene. Between the trimmed V and J ends, which lost 7 bases and 1 base, there was a span of 14 bases. Study-wide findings and caveats: Clones of CD4+ and CD8+ blood T cells grew by week 6 at doses of 0.1 to 3.0 mg/kg.

This clone came up once. What it binds is unknown. TCRdb keeps only in-frame clones here, not all; method: immunoSEQ multiplex PCR. Among about 28,000 clones listed, 80% were seen once. The sequence derives from an adult with an advanced solid tumor such as melanoma, head and neck, liver or kidney cancer. The rearrangement links TRBV2 to TRBJ2-7, with unresolved D. The input for sequencing was CD4+ or CD8+ T cells sorted from blood, taken in a trial of the OX40 agonist ivuxolimab. The CDR3 region has the DNA TGTGCCAGCACACCGGACGGCGTATCCTACGAGCAGTACTTC. This sequence encodes CASTPDGVSYEQYF.